This TCR beta chain was captured by sequencing in a study of shared clonotypes between healthy human individuals. Study-level information: Three plates were used per donor for CD4 naive, three for CD4 memory, two for CD8 naive and one for CD8 memory. Study outcomes and limitations: Among non-shared clonotypes, generation probabilities were lower than among those shared by all four donors. Researchers found naive subsets generally carried larger estimated richness than memory subsets.

Remarks on this clone: The antigen remains undetermined. Mismatch with germline at one junction end may stem from a read error.

Naivety among CD8 cells was defined by CD45RO negativity and positive CCR7 selection, thereby excluding terminally differentiated effector memory CD45RA+ cells. Repertoires were generated with immunoSEQ multiplex PCR, while TCRdb's copy carries only in-frame clones and drops some. The sample shows 2 million or so clones, approximately 94% of them seen only once. The sequenced sample was naive CD8+ T cells sorted from blood. This clonotype was obtained from a young man in good health.

The CDR3 region is CASSLRVAESVGELFF. For the CDR3, the DNA is TGTGCTAGCAGCTTAAGGGTAGCGGAATCCGTCGGGGAGCTGTTTTTT. V usage is TRBV7-7 and J usage is TRBJ2-2; D perhaps matches TRBD2 (6 bases). Germline V gene lookup returns CDR1 SSHAT and CDR2 FNYEAQ (reference sequence). The length of the CDR3 is 16 residues.